The subject of this entry is one TCR beta chain. Other DNA sequences in this specimen translate into the identical CDR3. This CDR3 region has 13 residues. V dropped 1 base and J dropped 11 bases, with 12 bases sitting between them. The germline V gene encodes CDR1 SGHRS and CDR2 YFSETQ. The entry originates in a study of radiotherapy plus CTLA-4 blockade in lung cancer. Libraries were prepared by immunoSEQ multiplex PCR; TCRdb keeps only in-frame clonotypes and omits some of them. The sample carries about 88,000 clones, roughly 70% recorded once. This TCR came from a human donor with non-small cell lung cancer that progressed on radiotherapy plus ipilimumab. J is TRBJ1-4 and V is TRBV5-1; D not resolved. The specimen was peripheral blood, collected from a patient treated with radiotherapy plus ipilimumab. The CDR3 protein is CASSLNPGTKLFF. The CDR3 bases are TGCGCCAGCAGCTTGAACCCAGGCACGAAACTGTTTTTT. The full variable domain, its missing parts supplied by reference TRBV5-1 and TRBJ1-4, is KAGVTQTPRYLIKTRGQQVTLSCSPISGHRSVSWYQQTPGQGLQFLFEYFSETQRNKGNFPGRFSGRQFSNSRSEMNVSTLELGDSALYLCASSLNPGTKLFFGSGTQLSVL.